A selection of T cell receptor beta chains follows, all from one sample in a study of blood T cell repertoires in COVID-19. TCRdb keeps only in-frame clones here, not all; method: immunoSEQ multiplex PCR. The data hold tens of thousands of clones, with around 90% observed a single time. The sequencing input was peripheral blood. These receptors were obtained from a human donor in a cohort sampled during active COVID-19. The CDR3 runs from the conserved cysteine through the conserved F or W. Each record gives: J gene, D gene, clone size, V gene, CDR3 length, CDR3 DNA, CDR3 protein. The D gene is left open where the match is weak. Size values are once, few and many counts, or a class for expanded clones, and some rows have none.

j_gene: TRBJ2-2; d_gene: TRBD2; abundance: .; v_gene: TRBV5-1; len: 18; CDR3nt: TGCGCCAGCAGCTCTAATTCTCTAGCGGGGGCCCACACCGGGGAGCTGTTTTTT; CDR3aa: CASSSNSLAGAHTGELFF
j_gene: TRBJ2-7; d_gene: TRBD2; abundance: .; v_gene: TRBV5-6; len: 14; CDR3nt: TGTGCCAGCAGCTACGGGACTACGGGGTACGAGCAGTACTTC; CDR3aa: CASSYGTTGYEQYF
j_gene: TRBJ1-2; d_gene: .; abundance: .; v_gene: TRBV2; len: 15; CDR3nt: TGTGCCAGCAGTGATCCCGACAGGAACCTCTATGGCTACACCTTC; CDR3aa: CASSDPDRNLYGYTF
j_gene: TRBJ2-7; d_gene: TRBD1; abundance: .; v_gene: TRBV9; len: 15; CDR3nt: TGTGCCAGCAGCTCAGGGGGCCCCGGGACCTACGAGCAGTACTTC; CDR3aa: CASSSGGPGTYEQYF
j_gene: TRBJ1-1; d_gene: .; abundance: .; v_gene: TRBV19; len: 14; CDR3nt: TGTGCCAGTAGTATCAACATCCAGAACACTGAAGCTTTCTTT; CDR3aa: CASSINIQNTEAFF
j_gene: TRBJ1-2; d_gene: TRBD1; abundance: .; v_gene: TRBV28; len: 14; CDR3nt: TGTGCCAGCAGTTCTCTACAGGGGAACTATGGCTACACCTTC; CDR3aa: CASSSLQGNYGYTF
j_gene: TRBJ2-3; d_gene: TRBD2; abundance: .; v_gene: TRBV14; len: 16; CDR3nt: TGTGCCAGCAGCCAAGAACTAGCGGTGAGCACAGATACGCAGTATTTT; CDR3aa: CASSQELAVSTDTQYF
j_gene: TRBJ1-2; d_gene: TRBD1; abundance: .; v_gene: TRBV18; len: 15; CDR3nt: TGTGCCAGCTCACCCGTGCGAGACAGGGGTAATGGCTACACCTTC; CDR3aa: CASSPVRDRGNGYTF
j_gene: TRBJ2-3; d_gene: .; abundance: .; v_gene: TRBV16; len: 15; CDR3nt: TGTGCCAGCAGCCAAAGGACTCCCCGCACAGATACGCAGTATTTT; CDR3aa: CASSQRTPRTDTQYF
j_gene: TRBJ2-5; d_gene: .; abundance: .; v_gene: TRBV10-1; len: 14; CDR3nt: TGCGCCAGCAGTGAGTCGTTCGAAGGGGGGACCCAGTACTTC; CDR3aa: CASSESFEGGTQYF
j_gene: TRBJ2-2; d_gene: .; abundance: .; v_gene: TRBV5-4; len: 14; CDR3nt: TGTGCCAGCAGCTTGGGCACGAGAACCGGGGAGCTGTTTTTT; CDR3aa: CASSLGTRTGELFF
j_gene: TRBJ1-4; d_gene: .; abundance: .; v_gene: TRBV5-1; len: 16; CDR3nt: TGCGCCAGCAGCTTGAACGGGCAGGGCGATAATGAAAAACTGTTTTTT; CDR3aa: CASSLNGQGDNEKLFF
j_gene: TRBJ1-6; d_gene: TRBD1; abundance: .; v_gene: TRBV11-2; len: 15; CDR3nt: TGTGCCAGCAGCTCCACGACAGGGGGTAATTCACCCCTCCACTTT; CDR3aa: CASSSTTGGNSPLHF
j_gene: TRBJ1-2; d_gene: TRBD1; abundance: .; v_gene: TRBV7-9; len: 15; CDR3nt: TGTGCCAGCAGCTTAGTCGGGACAGGGGCAAATGGCTACACCTTC; CDR3aa: CASSLVGTGANGYTF
j_gene: TRBJ2-1; d_gene: TRBD2; abundance: .; v_gene: TRBV6-1; len: 19; CDR3nt: TGTGCCAGCAGTGAGCCGGGACTAGCGGTCCAGAGCTCCTACAATGAGCAGTTCTTC; CDR3aa: CASSEPGLAVQSSYNEQFF
j_gene: TRBJ2-7; d_gene: TRBD1; abundance: few; v_gene: TRBV10-2; len: 15; CDR3nt: TGCGCCAGCAGTGAGTCTGCAGGGGGCTTGATCGAGCAGTACTTC; CDR3aa: CASSESAGGLIEQYF
j_gene: TRBJ2-7; d_gene: .; abundance: .; v_gene: TRBV11-2; len: 11; CDR3nt: TGTGCCAGCAGCTACACCTACGAGCAGTACTTC; CDR3aa: CASSYTYEQYF
j_gene: TRBJ1-2; d_gene: .; abundance: few; v_gene: TRBV7-9; len: 13; CDR3nt: TGTGCCAGCAGCTTAGATCCGGGACTGGGCTACACCTTC; CDR3aa: CASSLDPGLGYTF
j_gene: TRBJ2-2; d_gene: TRBD2; abundance: .; v_gene: TRBV7-8; len: 15; CDR3nt: TGTGCCAGCAGAAAGAGCGGGAGTAGCACCGGGGAGCTGTTTTTT; CDR3aa: CASRKSGSSTGELFF
j_gene: TRBJ1-1; d_gene: .; abundance: .; v_gene: TRBV14; len: 16; CDR3nt: TGTGCCAGCAGCCAAAATTTTTTCAGGTCCCCCTTTGAAGCTTTCTTT; CDR3aa: CASSQNFFRSPFEAFF
j_gene: TRBJ1-1; d_gene: TRBD1; abundance: few; v_gene: TRBV12-3/TRBV12-4; len: 13; CDR3nt: TGTGCCAGCAGTTTAGAACAGGGGGCTGAAGCTTTCTTT; CDR3aa: CASSLEQGAEAFF
j_gene: TRBJ2-3; d_gene: .; abundance: .; v_gene: TRBV24-1; len: 14; CDR3nt: TGTGCCACCAGTGATTTCGGTAGCACAGATACGCAGTATTTT; CDR3aa: CATSDFGSTDTQYF
j_gene: TRBJ1-1; d_gene: TRBD1; abundance: few; v_gene: TRBV19; len: 17; CDR3nt: TGTGCCAGTAGGGGTGGTTGGGACAGGGGGCCGAACACTGAAGCTTTCTTT; CDR3aa: CASRGGWDRGPNTEAFF
j_gene: TRBJ2-1; d_gene: TRBD2; abundance: .; v_gene: TRBV5-1; len: 16; CDR3nt: TGCGCCAGCAGCAAATTCGGGACTAGCGGGGCAGGTGAGCAGTTCTTC; CDR3aa: CASSKFGTSGAGEQFF
j_gene: TRBJ1-6; d_gene: .; abundance: few; v_gene: TRBV21-1; len: 14; CDR3nt: TGTGCCAGCAGCAAAGACGAGGGTACTCACCCTCTCCACTTT; CDR3aa: CASSKDEGTHPLHF
j_gene: TRBJ2-2; d_gene: .; abundance: many; v_gene: TRBV5-1; len: 15; CDR3nt: TGCGCCAGCAGCTTGGGGGGGCCGGAAACCGGGGAGCTGTTTTTT; CDR3aa: CASSLGGPETGELFF
j_gene: TRBJ2-2; d_gene: TRBD1; abundance: .; v_gene: TRBV5-1; len: 16; CDR3nt: TGCGCCAGCACCTCTTCGCAGGGACAGGACACCGGGGAGCTGTTTTTT; CDR3aa: CASTSSQGQDTGELFF
j_gene: TRBJ1-4; d_gene: .; abundance: .; v_gene: TRBV18; len: 14; CDR3nt: TGTGCCAGCTCACCGTCCAGGGGTGCTGAAAAACTGTTTTTT; CDR3aa: CASSPSRGAEKLFF
j_gene: TRBJ1-4; d_gene: TRBD1; abundance: few; v_gene: TRBV5-1; len: 15; CDR3nt: TGCGCCAGCAGCTTGGCCGGGACAGGGGATGAAAAACTGTTTTTT; CDR3aa: CASSLAGTGDEKLFF
j_gene: TRBJ1-2; d_gene: .; abundance: .; v_gene: TRBV6-5; len: 12; CDR3nt: TGTGCCAGCTCCCTAGAGAACTATGGCTACACCTTC; CDR3aa: CASSLENYGYTF
j_gene: TRBJ1-2; d_gene: TRBD1; abundance: once; v_gene: TRBV19; len: 16; CDR3nt: TGTGCCAGTAGTACCCCCGGGACAGGATATAACTATGGCTACACCTTC; CDR3aa: CASSTPGTGYNYGYTF
j_gene: TRBJ2-3; d_gene: TRBD2; abundance: .; v_gene: TRBV11-3; len: 20; CDR3nt: TGTGCCAGCAGCTTAACTCAAGGGCTCGGGACTACCGGAGGCACAGATACGCAGTATTTT; CDR3aa: CASSLTQGLGTTGGTDTQYF
j_gene: TRBJ2-1; d_gene: .; abundance: .; v_gene: TRBV3-1/TRBV3-2; len: 16; CDR3nt: TGTGCCAGCAGCCAAGGTGGGTCCCGGGGAGACAATGAGCAGTTCTTC; CDR3aa: CASSQGGSRGDNEQFF
j_gene: TRBJ2-1; d_gene: TRBD1; abundance: .; v_gene: TRBV29-1; len: 14; CDR3nt: TGCAGCGTTGTGACAGGGTCTACGTACAATGAGCAGTTCTTC; CDR3aa: CSVVTGSTYNEQFF
j_gene: TRBJ2-2; d_gene: .; abundance: few; v_gene: TRBV3-1/TRBV3-2; len: 13; CDR3nt: TGTGCCAGCAGCCCACTTGAGGCGGGGGAGCTGTTTTTT; CDR3aa: CASSPLEAGELFF
j_gene: TRBJ2-1; d_gene: .; abundance: .; v_gene: TRBV18; len: 14; CDR3nt: TGTGCCAGCTCACGGAGGTTTGGGAACGATGAGCAGTTCTTC; CDR3aa: CASSRRFGNDEQFF
j_gene: TRBJ1-1; d_gene: .; abundance: .; v_gene: TRBV3-1/TRBV3-2; len: 15; CDR3nt: TGTGCCAGCAGCCCCCGAGAGGCCCCGAACACTGAAGCTTTCTTT; CDR3aa: CASSPREAPNTEAFF
j_gene: TRBJ1-3; d_gene: TRBD1; abundance: .; v_gene: TRBV3-1/TRBV3-2; len: 16; CDR3nt: TGTGCCAGCAGCCAAGGGGGGACAGGGGCTGGAAACACCATATATTTT; CDR3aa: CASSQGGTGAGNTIYF
j_gene: TRBJ2-3; d_gene: TRBD2; abundance: .; v_gene: TRBV11-2; len: 17; CDR3nt: TGTGCCAGCAGCCCCCAACTGGTAGCGGGGAGCACAGATACGCAGTATTTT; CDR3aa: CASSPQLVAGSTDTQYF
j_gene: TRBJ1-1; d_gene: .; abundance: .; v_gene: TRBV10-3; len: 14; CDR3nt: TGTGCCCTCAACGGGGGAATAGTGAACACTGAAGCTTTCTTT; CDR3aa: CALNGGIVNTEAFF